The clone carrying this TCR beta chain was observed a few times. Its cognate antigen is unknown. The cDNA 3' end received a ligated oligonucleotide with a UMI. An equimolar mix of RC1.1 and RC1.2 primed the beta chain across TRBC1 and TRBC2. Separate processing of TCR alpha and beta chains began at the second PCR. TCRdb fed the UMI-ligation and nested PCR reads into MiXCR, producing one record per CDR3 protein. The sample carries 60,000 or so distinct CDR3 sequences, about 12% recorded once. The sample is drawn from a study of quantifying T cell responses using KT2 cells. Study-wide context: cDNA was made from DNase-treated RNA using alpha and beta constant primers. The T4 ligation step was estimated to exceed 8% efficiency under optimum conditions. A predetermined fluorescence threshold ended the second PCR, run as a qPCR.

The V end lost 1 base, the J end lost 4 bases, and 14 bases lay between the germline ends. CDR3 length equals 16 residues. Germline V gene data show CDR1 as SGDLS and CDR2 as YYNGEE. Whole-study results and caveats: Counts of KT2 alpha and beta sequences rose linearly with the number of KT2 cells added.

What was sequenced was PBMCs spiked with cells of the T cell clone KT2. This clonotype was sampled from a human donor. The gene calls are TRBV9 and TRBJ2-2; D may correspond to TRBD1 or TRBD2 (5 bases each). In DNA, the CDR3 is TGTGCCAGCAGCGTAATGGGGGAGAGAATCACCGGGGAGCTGTTTTTT. As protein: CASSVMGERITGELFF.